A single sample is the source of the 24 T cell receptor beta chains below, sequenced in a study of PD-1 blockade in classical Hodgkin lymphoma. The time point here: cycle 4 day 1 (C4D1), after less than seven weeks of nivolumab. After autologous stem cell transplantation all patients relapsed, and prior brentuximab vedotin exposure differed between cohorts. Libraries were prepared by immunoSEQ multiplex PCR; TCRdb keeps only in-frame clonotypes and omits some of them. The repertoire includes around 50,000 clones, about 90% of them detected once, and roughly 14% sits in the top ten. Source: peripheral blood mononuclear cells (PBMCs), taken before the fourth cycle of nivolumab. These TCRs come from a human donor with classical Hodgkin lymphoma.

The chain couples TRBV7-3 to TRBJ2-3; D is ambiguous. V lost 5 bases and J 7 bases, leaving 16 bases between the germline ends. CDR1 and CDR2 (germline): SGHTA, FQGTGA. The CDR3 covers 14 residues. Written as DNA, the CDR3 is TGTGCCAGCAGCCCAGGCCCGAGGTCCCATACGCAGTATTTT. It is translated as CASSPGPRSHTQYF.

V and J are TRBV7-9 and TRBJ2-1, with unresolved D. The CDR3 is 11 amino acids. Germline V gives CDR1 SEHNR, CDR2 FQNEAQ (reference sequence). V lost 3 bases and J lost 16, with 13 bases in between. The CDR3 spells CASSFGVGGFF. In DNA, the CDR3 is TGTGCCAGCAGCTTCGGTGTGGGCGGATTCTTC.

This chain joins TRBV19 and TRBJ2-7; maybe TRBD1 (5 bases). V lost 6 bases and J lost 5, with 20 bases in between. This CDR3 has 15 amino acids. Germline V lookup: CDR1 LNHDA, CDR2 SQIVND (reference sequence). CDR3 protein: CASSSERKTENEQYF. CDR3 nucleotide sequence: TGTGCCAGTAGCTCTGAGAGGAAGACAGAAAACGAGCAGTACTTC.

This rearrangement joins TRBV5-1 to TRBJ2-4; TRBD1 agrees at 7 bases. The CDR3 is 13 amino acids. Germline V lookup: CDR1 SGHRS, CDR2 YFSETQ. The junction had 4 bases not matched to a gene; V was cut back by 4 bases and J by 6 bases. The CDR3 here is CASSLTGPNIQYF. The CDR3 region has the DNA TGCGCCAGCAGCCTGACAGGGCCAAACATTCAGTACTTC.

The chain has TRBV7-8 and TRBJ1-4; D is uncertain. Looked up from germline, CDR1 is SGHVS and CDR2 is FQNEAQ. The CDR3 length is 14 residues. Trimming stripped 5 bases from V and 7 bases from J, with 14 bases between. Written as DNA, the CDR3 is TGTGCCAGCAGCCCTATTAATCCGGGTGAAAAACTGTTTTTT. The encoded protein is CASSPINPGEKLFF. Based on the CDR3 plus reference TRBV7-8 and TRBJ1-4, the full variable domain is GAGVSQSPRYKVAKRGQDVALRCDPISGHVSLFWYQQALGQGPEFLTYFQNEAQLDKSGLPSDRFFAERPEGSVSTLKIQRTQQEDSAVYLCASSPINPGEKLFFGSGTQLSVL.

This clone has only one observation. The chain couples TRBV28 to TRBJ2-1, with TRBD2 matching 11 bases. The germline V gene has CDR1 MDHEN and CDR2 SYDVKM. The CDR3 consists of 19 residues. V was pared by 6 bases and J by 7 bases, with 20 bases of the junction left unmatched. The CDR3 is CASSRTGTSGQEMLNEQFF. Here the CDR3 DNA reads TGTGCCAGCAGCCGAACCGGGACTAGCGGACAAGAGATGTTGAATGAGCAGTTCTTC.

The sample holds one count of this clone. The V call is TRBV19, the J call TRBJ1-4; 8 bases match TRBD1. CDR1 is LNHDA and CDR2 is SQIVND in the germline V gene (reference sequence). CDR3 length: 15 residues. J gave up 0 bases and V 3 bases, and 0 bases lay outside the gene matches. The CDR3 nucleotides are TGTGCCAGTAGTATGACAGGGGCAACTAATGAAAAACTGTTTTTT. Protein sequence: CASSMTGATNEKLFF.

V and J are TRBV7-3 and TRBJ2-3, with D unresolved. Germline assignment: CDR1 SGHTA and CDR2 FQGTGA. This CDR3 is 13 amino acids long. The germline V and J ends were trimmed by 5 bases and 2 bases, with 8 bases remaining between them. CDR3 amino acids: CASSPRITDTQYF. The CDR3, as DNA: TGTGCCAGCAGCCCCAGGATCACAGATACGCAGTATTTT.

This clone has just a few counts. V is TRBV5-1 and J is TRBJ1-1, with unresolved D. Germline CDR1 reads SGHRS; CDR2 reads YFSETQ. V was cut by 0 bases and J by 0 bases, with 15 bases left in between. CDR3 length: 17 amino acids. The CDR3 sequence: CASSLETIRRMNTEAFF. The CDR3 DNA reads TGCGCCAGCAGCTTGGAGACGATCCGACGGATGAACACTGAAGCTTTCTTT.

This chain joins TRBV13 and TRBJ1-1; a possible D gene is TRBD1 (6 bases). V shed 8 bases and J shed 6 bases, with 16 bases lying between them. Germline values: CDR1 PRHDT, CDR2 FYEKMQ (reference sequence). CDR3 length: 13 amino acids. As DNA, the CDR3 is TGTGCCAGCCTGGGGGGCTTTGGGTCTGAAGCTTTCTTT. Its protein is CASLGGFGSEAFF.

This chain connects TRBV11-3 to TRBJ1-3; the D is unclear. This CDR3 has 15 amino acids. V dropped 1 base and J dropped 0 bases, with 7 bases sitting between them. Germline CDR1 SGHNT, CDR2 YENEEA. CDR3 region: CASSLGQHSGNTIYF. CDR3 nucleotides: TGTGCCAGCAGCTTAGGTCAACACTCTGGAAACACCATATATTTT.

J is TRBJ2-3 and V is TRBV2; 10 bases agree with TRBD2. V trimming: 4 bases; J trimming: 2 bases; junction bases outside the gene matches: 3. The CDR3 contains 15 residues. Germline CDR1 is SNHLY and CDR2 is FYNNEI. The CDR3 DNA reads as TGTGCCAGCAGTGGACTAGCGGGTCCCACAGATACGCAGTATTTT. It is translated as CASSGLAGPTDTQYF.

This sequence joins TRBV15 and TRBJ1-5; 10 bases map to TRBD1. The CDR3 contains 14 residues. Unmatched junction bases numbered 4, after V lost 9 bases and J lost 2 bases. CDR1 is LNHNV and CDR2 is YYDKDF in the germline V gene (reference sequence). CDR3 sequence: CATGDRGGNQPQHF. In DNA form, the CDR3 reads TGTGCCACGGGGGACAGGGGAGGCAATCAGCCCCAGCATTTT.

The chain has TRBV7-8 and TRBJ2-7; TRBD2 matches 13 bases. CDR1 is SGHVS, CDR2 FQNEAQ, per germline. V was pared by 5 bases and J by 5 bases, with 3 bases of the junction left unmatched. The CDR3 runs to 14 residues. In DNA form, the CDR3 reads TGTGCCAGCAGCAGGACTAGCGGGAGACACGAGCAGTACTTC. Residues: CASSRTSGRHEQYF.

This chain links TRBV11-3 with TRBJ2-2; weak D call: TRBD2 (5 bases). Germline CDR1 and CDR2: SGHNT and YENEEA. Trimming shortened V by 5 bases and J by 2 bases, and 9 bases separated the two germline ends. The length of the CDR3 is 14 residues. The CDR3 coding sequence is TGTGCCAGCAGCCAGGACTTAAACACCGGGGAGCTGTTTTTT. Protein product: CASSQDLNTGELFF. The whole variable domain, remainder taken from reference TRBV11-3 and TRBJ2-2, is EAGVVQSPRYKIIEKKQPVAFWCNPISGHNTLYWYLQNLGQGPELLIRYENEEAVDDSQLPKDRFSAERLKGVDSTLKIQPAELGDSAVYLCASSQDLNTGELFFGEGSRLTVL.

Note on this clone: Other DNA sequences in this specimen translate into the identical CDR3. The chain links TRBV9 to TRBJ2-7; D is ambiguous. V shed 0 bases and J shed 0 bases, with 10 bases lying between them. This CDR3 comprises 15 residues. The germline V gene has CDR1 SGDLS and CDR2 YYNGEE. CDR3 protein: CASSVDGYNSYEQYF. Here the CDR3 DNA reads TGTGCCAGCAGCGTAGACGGGTATAACTCCTACGAGCAGTACTTC.

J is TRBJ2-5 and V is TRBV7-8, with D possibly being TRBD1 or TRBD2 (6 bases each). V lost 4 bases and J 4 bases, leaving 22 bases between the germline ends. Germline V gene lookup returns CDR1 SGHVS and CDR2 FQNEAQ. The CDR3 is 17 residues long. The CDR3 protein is CASSSRGVFLGGETQYF. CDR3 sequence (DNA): TGTGCCAGCAGCTCCAGGGGCGTCTTCCTGGGGGGAGAGACCCAGTACTTC. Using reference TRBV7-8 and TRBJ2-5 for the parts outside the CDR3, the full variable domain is GAGVSQSPRYKVAKRGQDVALRCDPISGHVSLFWYQQALGQGPEFLTYFQNEAQLDKSGLPSDRFFAERPEGSVSTLKIQRTQQEDSAVYLCASSSRGVFLGGETQYFGPGTRLLVL.

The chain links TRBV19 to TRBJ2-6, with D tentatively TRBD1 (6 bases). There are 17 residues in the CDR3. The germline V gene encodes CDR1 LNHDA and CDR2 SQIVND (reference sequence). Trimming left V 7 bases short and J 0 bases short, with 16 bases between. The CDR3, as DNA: TGTGCCAGTAACTGGGGACATACCTACTCTGGGGCCAACGTCCTGACTTTC. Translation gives CASNWGHTYSGANVLTF.

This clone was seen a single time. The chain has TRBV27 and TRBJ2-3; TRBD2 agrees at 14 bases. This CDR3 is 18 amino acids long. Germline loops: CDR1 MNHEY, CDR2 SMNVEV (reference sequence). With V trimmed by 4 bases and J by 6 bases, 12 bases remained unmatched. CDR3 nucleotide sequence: TGTGCCAGCAGTTCAACCGCGACTAGCGGGAGGGCCTACGATACGCAGTATTTT. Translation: CASSSTATSGRAYDTQYF.

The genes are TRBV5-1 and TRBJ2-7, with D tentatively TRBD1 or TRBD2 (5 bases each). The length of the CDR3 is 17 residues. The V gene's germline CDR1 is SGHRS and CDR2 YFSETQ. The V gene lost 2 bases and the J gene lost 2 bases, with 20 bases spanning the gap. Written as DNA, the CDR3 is TGCGCCAGCAGCTTATTCTTCCGGGACGCAAAACCCTACGAGCAGTACTTC. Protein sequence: CASSLFFRDAKPYEQYF.

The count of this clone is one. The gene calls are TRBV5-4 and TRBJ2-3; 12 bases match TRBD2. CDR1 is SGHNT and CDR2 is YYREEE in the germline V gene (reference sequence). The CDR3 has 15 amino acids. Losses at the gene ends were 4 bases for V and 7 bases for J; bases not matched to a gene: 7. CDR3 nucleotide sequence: TGTGCCAGCAGCGCGACTAGCGGGAGCTCCCATACGCAGTATTTT. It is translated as CASSATSGSSHTQYF.

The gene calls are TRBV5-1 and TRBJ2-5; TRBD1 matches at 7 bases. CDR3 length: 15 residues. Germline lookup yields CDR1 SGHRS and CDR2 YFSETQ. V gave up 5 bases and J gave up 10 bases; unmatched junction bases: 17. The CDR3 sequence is CASRTGTVLSGGQYF. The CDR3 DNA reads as TGCGCCAGCAGAACCGGGACAGTCCTGTCTGGGGGCCAGTACTTC.

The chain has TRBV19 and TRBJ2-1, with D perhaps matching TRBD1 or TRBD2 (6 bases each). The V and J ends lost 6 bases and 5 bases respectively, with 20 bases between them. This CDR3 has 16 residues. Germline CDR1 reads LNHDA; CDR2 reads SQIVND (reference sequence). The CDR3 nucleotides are TGTGCCAGTAGGGCCTGGGGGGCAAATCCCCACAATGAGCAGTTCTTC. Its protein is CASRAWGANPHNEQFF.

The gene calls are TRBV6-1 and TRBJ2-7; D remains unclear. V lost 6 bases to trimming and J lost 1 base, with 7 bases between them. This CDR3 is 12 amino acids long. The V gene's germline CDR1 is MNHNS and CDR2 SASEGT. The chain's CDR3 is CASRRNSYEQYF. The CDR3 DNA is TGTGCCAGCAGAAGGAATTCCTACGAGCAGTACTTC.